The next 23 T cell receptor beta chains were all read from a single sample in a study of OX40 agonist ivuxolimab in advanced cancers. Profiling relied on immunoSEQ multiplex PCR, and the TCRdb table lists in-frame clones only, not all of them. The sample shows around 86,000 clones, more than 75% of them seen only once. The sample in question was CD4+ or CD8+ T cells sorted from blood, obtained in a trial of the OX40 agonist ivuxolimab. The receptors come from an adult with an advanced solid tumor such as melanoma, head and neck, liver or kidney cancer.

This chain joins TRBV19 and TRBJ1-3; 7 nucleotides match TRBD1. V lost 6 bases and J lost 0; bases outside the gene matches: 5. The V gene's germline CDR1 is LNHDA and CDR2 SQIVND (reference sequence). The CDR3 consists of 15 residues. CDR3 nucleotide sequence: TGTGCCAGTAGGTCTACAGGGGACTCTGGAAACACCATATATTTT. This translates into CASRSTGDSGNTIYF. Combining the CDR3 with reference TRBV19 and TRBJ1-3 gives the whole variable domain DGGITQSPKYLFRKEGQNVTLSCEQNLNHDAMYWYRQDPGQGLRLIYYSQIVNDFQKGDIAEGYSVSREKKESFPLTVTSAQKNPTAFYLCASRSTGDSGNTIYFGEGSWLTVV.

The chain links TRBV27 to TRBJ1-6, with TRBD1 identical over 7 bases. Germline V gene data show CDR1 as MNHEY and CDR2 as SMNVEV (reference sequence). The CDR3 has 20 amino acids. V was pared by 8 bases and J by 0 bases, with 19 bases of the junction left unmatched. The CDR3 DNA reads TGTGCCAGCCGTGGCAGGGGGGGCTTTACCTCGAGCTCCTATAATTCACCCCTCCACTTT. Translation: CASRGRGGFTSSSYNSPLHF.

The rearrangement links TRBV15 to TRBJ1-3, with a possible D match to TRBD1 (5 bases). Germline loops: CDR1 LNHNV, CDR2 YYDKDF (reference sequence). The CDR3 runs 15 residues. The V and J ends lost 1 base and 4 bases respectively, with 11 bases between them. The CDR3, as DNA: TGTGCCACCAGCAGAGGGGGGGACCGCGGAAACACCATATATTTT. It specifies CATSRGGDRGNTIYF.

The chain carries TRBV2 and TRBJ2-7, with D uncertain. TRBJ2-1 explains the end of the DNA better; the J call may be wrong. Germline V lookup: CDR1 SNHLY, CDR2 FYNNEI. This CDR3 has 15 residues. The CDR3 bases are TGTGCCAGCAGTGATGACCCGAGCTCCTACAATGAGCAGTTCTTC. The encoded protein is CASSDDPSSYNEQFF.

The CDR3 nucleotides read TGTGCCAGCAGGATGGCGGGGAGTAATTCACCCCTCCACTTT. It encodes CASRMAGSNSPLHF. The V and J genes are TRBV6-5 and TRBJ1-6; D is ambiguous. The germline V gene has CDR1 MNHEY and CDR2 SVGAGI. Trimming left V 6 bases short and J 6 bases short, with 12 bases between. CDR3 length: 14 amino acids.

This clone was picked up one time. DNA for the CDR3: TGCGCCAGCAGCTTGGTTTTTGGGGACCAGCCCCAGCATTTT. Translating gives CASSLVFGDQPQHF. The chain recombines TRBV5-1 with TRBJ1-5; D might be TRBD1 (5 bases). CDR1 SGHRS and CDR2 YFSETQ come from the germline V gene. The CDR3 sequence is 14 residues long. V was clipped by 0 bases and J by 7 bases, with 11 bases between them.

V is TRBV7-2 and J is TRBJ1-2, with 7 bases aligning to TRBD1. This CDR3 region has 13 residues. Germline trimming cut 6 bases from V and 3 bases from J; bases unmatched to any gene: 4. Germline lookup yields CDR1 SGHTA and CDR2 FQGNSA. In DNA, the CDR3 is TGTGCCAGCAGGCCAGGACAGGACTATGGCTACACCTTC. It translates to CASRPGQDYGYTF. Together with reference TRBV7-2 and TRBJ1-2, the CDR3 gives the full variable domain: GAGVSQSPSNKVTEKGKDVELRCDPISGHTALYWYRQSLGQGLEFLIYFQGNSAPDKSGLPSDRFSAERTGGSVSTLTIQRTQQEDSAVYLCASRPGQDYGYTFGSGTRLTVV.

This clone was detected only a few times. The chain employs TRBV1 and TRBJ1-3; the table's D gene call, TRBD1, was not cross checked with the DNA. TRBV1 has pseudogene status. The CDR3 extends over 15 amino acids. Written as DNA, the CDR3 is TGCACCAGCAGCCAAGGGGGACAGAAGGGAAACACCATATATTTT. This sequence encodes CTSSQGGQKGNTIYF.

A single count supports this clone. The chain recombines TRBV19 with TRBJ1-2, with D perhaps TRBD1 (6 bases). Germline CDR1 is LNHDA and CDR2 is SQIVND (reference sequence). With 5 bases removed from V and 0 bases from J, the gap between germline ends came to 19 bases. The length of the CDR3 is 17 residues. The CDR3 DNA sequence: TGTGCCAGTAGTCCCAGACCGACAGGAGTCGCTAACTATGGCTACACCTTC. Its protein is CASSPRPTGVANYGYTF.

The CDR3 sequence: CASSPRTSGGDEQFF. The CDR3 region has the DNA TGTGCCAGCTCACCACGGACTAGCGGGGGAGATGAGCAGTTCTTC. This sequence joins TRBV18 and TRBJ2-1, with 13 positions matching TRBD2. Germline V gene sequence: CDR1 KGHSH, CDR2 LQKENI. The CDR3 totals 15 residues. With V trimmed by 1 base and J by 8 bases, 2 bases remained unmatched.

The CDR3 loop is CASRGGSSGANVLTF. For the CDR3, the DNA is TGTGCCAGCAGAGGGGGAAGCTCTGGGGCCAACGTCCTGACTTTC. The V gene is TRBV27, the J gene TRBJ2-6, with D possibly TRBD1 on 6 matching bases. The CDR3 is 15 amino acids. In germline, CDR1 is MNHEY, CDR2 SMNVEV (reference sequence). The ends were cut back, 6 bases at V and 0 bases at J, with 9 bases in the middle. The full variable domain, with the rest looked up from reference TRBV27 and TRBJ2-6, is EAQVTQNPRYLITVTGKKLTVTCSQNMNHEYMSWYRQDPGLGLRQIYYSMNVEVTDKGDVPEGYKVSRKEKRNFPLILESPSPNQTSLYFCASRGGSSGANVLTFGAGSRLTVL.

V and J are TRBV28 and TRBJ1-2, with D unresolved. The CDR3 extends over 13 amino acids. The germline V and J ends were trimmed by 1 base and 7 bases, with 10 bases remaining between them. The V gene's germline CDR1 is MDHEN and CDR2 SYDVKM. The chain's CDR3 is CASSLLSGFGYTF. The CDR3 DNA is TGTGCCAGCAGTTTATTGTCCGGGTTTGGCTACACCTTC.

The rearrangement joins TRBV5-4 to TRBJ2-1; D is unresolved. Germline V gene data show CDR1 as SGHNT and CDR2 as YYREEE (reference sequence). Trimming stripped 3 bases from V and 9 bases from J, with 7 bases between. The CDR3 spans 11 residues. As DNA, the CDR3 is TGTGCCAGCAGCTACCCGGGTGAGCAGTTCTTC. It encodes CASSYPGEQFF.

The V gene is TRBV21-1, the J gene TRBJ1-1; the table's D call, TRBD1, was not checked against the DNA. TRBV21-1 is tagged as a pseudogene. The CDR3 length is 15 residues. In DNA form, the CDR3 reads TGTGCCAGCAGCACCGGGACAGGGGAAATTACTGAAGCTTTCTTT. Residues: CASSTGTGEITEAFF.

The rearrangement uses TRBV25-1 and TRBJ2-2; 10 positions match TRBD1. The germline V gene has CDR1 MGHDK and CDR2 SYGVNS. After removal of 4 bases from V and 5 bases from J, the junction contained 7 bases not matched to a gene. CDR3 size: 16 residues. In nucleotides, the CDR3 is TGTGCCAGCAGTGTCCGCGACAGGGGGCGGACCGGGGAGCTGTTTTTT. This sequence encodes CASSVRDRGRTGELFF. The variable domain in full, with the rest retrieved from reference TRBV25-1 and TRBJ2-2, is EADIYQTPRYLVIGTGKKITLECSQTMGHDKMYWYQQDPGMELHLIHYSYGVNSTEKGDLSSESTVSRIRTEHFPLTLESARPSHTSQYLCASSVRDRGRTGELFFGEGSRLTVL.

The DNA of the CDR3 is TGTGCCAGTAGTACCCGACAGGCGGATAGCAATCAGCCCCAGCATTTT. It specifies CASSTRQADSNQPQHF. V usage is TRBV19 and J usage is TRBJ1-5, with a weak D call TRBD1 (6 bases). Germline CDR1 LNHDA, CDR2 SQIVND (reference sequence). This CDR3 contains 16 residues. Trimming took off 4 bases at V and 0 bases at J, with 13 bases between the two ends.

In this sample, this clone turned up a few times. The rearrangement uses TRBV7-9 and TRBJ2-7, with a tentative D call TRBD2 (5 bases). The V gene's germline CDR1 is SEHNR and CDR2 FQNEAQ (reference sequence). The CDR3 extends over 14 amino acids. Trimming stripped 2 bases from V and 5 bases from J, with 13 bases between. The CDR3 loop is CASSLTAGSDEQYF. The CDR3 bases are TGTGCCAGCAGCTTAACGGCGGGTTCCGACGAGCAGTACTTC.

This chain connects TRBV2 to TRBJ1-2; D is unresolved. V gave up 6 bases and J gave up 5 bases, with 13 bases separating them. The CDR3 runs 13 residues. CDR1 is SNHLY and CDR2 is FYNNEI in the germline V gene. CDR3 sequence reads: CASSQSNSYGYTF. For the CDR3, the DNA is TGTGCCAGCAGCCAGTCTAACAGTTATGGCTACACCTTC.

The CDR3 coding sequence is TGTGCCAGCAGCCAAGAAGGACGGGGGAGTCGCAATCAGCCCCAGCATTTT. Translating gives CASSQEGRGSRNQPQHF. The chain has TRBV14 and TRBJ1-5; tentative D call: TRBD1 (5 bases). The germline V and J ends were trimmed by 0 bases and 2 bases, with 14 bases remaining between them. From germline, CDR1 is SGHDN and CDR2 FVKESK. The CDR3 extends over 17 amino acids.

The chain uses TRBV19 and TRBJ1-1; 8 bases fit TRBD1. The CDR3 covers 16 residues. V gave up 4 bases and J gave up 5 bases; unmatched junction bases: 12. Germline V gene sequence: CDR1 LNHDA, CDR2 SQIVND (reference sequence). Written as DNA, the CDR3 is TGTGCCAGTAGTACCGCGGGACAGGCCTTGGGGACTGAAGCTTTCTTT. This gives the protein CASSTAGQALGTEAFF.

This chain connects TRBV11-3 to TRBJ1-3, with D hard to call. The CDR3 totals 13 residues. Germline CDR1 reads SGHNT; CDR2 reads YENEEA. V lost 0 bases and J lost 1, with 1 base in between. DNA of the CDR3: TGTGCCAGCAGCTTAGAGTCTGGAAACACCATATATTTT. It translates to CASSLESGNTIYF. Full variable domain (missing parts from reference TRBV11-3 and TRBJ1-3): EAGVVQSPRYKIIEKKQPVAFWCNPISGHNTLYWYLQNLGQGPELLIRYENEEAVDDSQLPKDRFSAERLKGVDSTLKIQPAELGDSAVYLCASSLESGNTIYFGEGSWLTVV.

V and J are TRBV6-6 and TRBJ2-7; 10 nucleotides line up with TRBD1. Germline V gives CDR1 MNHNY, CDR2 SVGAGI (reference sequence). The junction had 3 bases not matched to a gene; V was cut back by 4 bases and J by 3 bases. The CDR3 loop spans 14 amino acids. CDR3 region: CASSSGQGNYEQYF. Here the CDR3 DNA reads TGTGCCAGCAGTTCGGGACAGGGGAACTACGAGCAGTACTTC.

A few counts support this clone. The chain employs TRBV20-1 and TRBJ2-5; D is possibly TRBD2 (5 bases). The CDR3 totals 11 residues. The V end was cut by 3 bases, the J end by 7 bases, with 9 bases between. Germline CDR1 DFQATT, CDR2 SNEGSKA (reference sequence). The DNA of the CDR3 is TGCAGTGCTAGGGCGGGTGGGACCCAGTACTTC. Its translation: CSARAGGTQYF.